This record concerns one T cell receptor beta chain sequence. Its antigen is not known. The entry originates in a study of post-analysis software for immune sequencing data. Turning to the study itself: The disease courses covered relapsing-remitting, secondary progressive and progressive-relapsing multiple sclerosis. Study outcomes and limitations: Compared with controls, patients had more of five TRBV segments, including TRBV5-6, TRBV5-1 and TRBV20-1.

Included in the TCR beta cDNA libraries were unique molecular identifiers. TCRdb re-analysed the PCR reads in MiXCR, keeping a single row per CDR3 protein. The sample consists of 650,000 to 850,000 distinct CDR3 sequences, roughly 46% of them appearing once. Looked up from germline, CDR1 is DFQATT and CDR2 is SNEGSKA (reference sequence). V dropped 7 bases and J dropped 2; count of bases not matched to a gene: 14. The CDR3 is made up of 16 amino acids. The V call is TRBV20-1, the J call TRBJ2-3; TRBD1 aligns across 8 bases. The TCR was taken from a girl aged 5-17 years with multiple sclerosis. Source material: blood. The CDR3 DNA follows: TGCAGTGTTCAAAAACAGGGGGTGAGGGCCACAGATACGCAGTATTTT. Translating gives CSVQKQGVRATDTQYF.